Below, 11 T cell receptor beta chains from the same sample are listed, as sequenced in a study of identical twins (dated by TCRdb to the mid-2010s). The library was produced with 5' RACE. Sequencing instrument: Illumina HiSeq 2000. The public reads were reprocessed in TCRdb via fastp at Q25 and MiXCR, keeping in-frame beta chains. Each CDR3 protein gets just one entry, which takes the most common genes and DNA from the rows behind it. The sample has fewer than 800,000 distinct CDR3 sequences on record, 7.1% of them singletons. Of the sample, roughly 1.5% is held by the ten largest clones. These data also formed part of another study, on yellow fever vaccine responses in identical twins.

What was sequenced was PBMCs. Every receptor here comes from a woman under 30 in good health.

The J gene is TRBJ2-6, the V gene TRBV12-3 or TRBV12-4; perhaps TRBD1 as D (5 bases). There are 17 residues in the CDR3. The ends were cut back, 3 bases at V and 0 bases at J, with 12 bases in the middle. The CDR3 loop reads CASSLPLTGSGANVLTF. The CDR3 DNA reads TGTGCCAGCAGTTTGCCCCTAACAGGCTCTGGGGCCAACGTCCTGACTTTC.

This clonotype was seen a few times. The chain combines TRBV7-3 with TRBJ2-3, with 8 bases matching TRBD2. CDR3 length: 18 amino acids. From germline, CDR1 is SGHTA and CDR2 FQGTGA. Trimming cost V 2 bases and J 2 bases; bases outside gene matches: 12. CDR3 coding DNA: TGTGCCAGCAGCTTATTCTCAGGTGTAGCGGGACTCACAGATACGCAGTATTTT. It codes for CASSLFSGVAGLTDTQYF.

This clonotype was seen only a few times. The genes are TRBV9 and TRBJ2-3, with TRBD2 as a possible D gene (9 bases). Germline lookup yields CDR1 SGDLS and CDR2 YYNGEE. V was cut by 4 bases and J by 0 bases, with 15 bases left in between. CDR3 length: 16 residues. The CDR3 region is CASSTGGLASTDTQYF. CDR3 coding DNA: TGTGCCAGCAGCACAGGGGGACTAGCTAGCACAGATACGCAGTATTTT.

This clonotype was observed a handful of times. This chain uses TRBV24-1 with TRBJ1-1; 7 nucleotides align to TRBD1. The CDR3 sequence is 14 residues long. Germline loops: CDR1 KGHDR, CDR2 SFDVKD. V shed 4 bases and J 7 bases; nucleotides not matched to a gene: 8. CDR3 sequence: CATSESQGLGEAFF. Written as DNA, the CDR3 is TGTGCCACCAGTGAGTCACAGGGGCTTGGTGAAGCTTTCTTT.

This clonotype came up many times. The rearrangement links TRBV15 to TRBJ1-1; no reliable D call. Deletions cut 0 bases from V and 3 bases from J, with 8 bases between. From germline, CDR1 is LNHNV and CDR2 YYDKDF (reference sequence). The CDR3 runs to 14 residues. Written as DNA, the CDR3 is TGTGCCACCAGCAGAGATGGTACGGACACTGAAGCTTTCTTT. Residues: CATSRDGTDTEAFF.

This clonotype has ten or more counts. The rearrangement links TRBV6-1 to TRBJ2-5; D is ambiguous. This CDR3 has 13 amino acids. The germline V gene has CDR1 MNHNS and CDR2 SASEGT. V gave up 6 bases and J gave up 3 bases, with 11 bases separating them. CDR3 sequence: CASSPQLKETQYF. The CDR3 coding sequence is TGTGCCAGCAGCCCCCAGTTAAAAGAGACCCAGTACTTC.

CDR3 loop: CASTLDRGDTDTQYF. CDR3 in DNA: TGCGCCAGCACCCTGGACAGGGGGGATACAGATACGCAGTATTTT. The V gene is TRBV5-1, the J gene TRBJ2-3, with 10 nucleotides matching TRBD1. The CDR3 runs 15 residues. Per the germline V gene, CDR1 is SGHRS and CDR2 is YFSETQ. V lost 6 bases and J lost 3; bases outside the gene matches: 7.

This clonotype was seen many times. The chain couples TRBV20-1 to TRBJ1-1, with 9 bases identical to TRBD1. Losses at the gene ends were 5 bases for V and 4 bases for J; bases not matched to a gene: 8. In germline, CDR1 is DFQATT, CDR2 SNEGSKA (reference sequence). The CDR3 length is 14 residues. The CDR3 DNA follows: TGCAGTGCTGATAAACAGGGGGCGAGCACTGAAGCTTTCTTT. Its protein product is CSADKQGASTEAFF.

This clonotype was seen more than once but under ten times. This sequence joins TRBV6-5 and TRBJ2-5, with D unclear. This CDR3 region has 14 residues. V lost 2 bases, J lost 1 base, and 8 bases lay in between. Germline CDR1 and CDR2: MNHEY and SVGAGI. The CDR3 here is CASSYATVQETQYF. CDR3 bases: TGTGCCAGCAGTTACGCAACGGTCCAAGAGACCCAGTACTTC.

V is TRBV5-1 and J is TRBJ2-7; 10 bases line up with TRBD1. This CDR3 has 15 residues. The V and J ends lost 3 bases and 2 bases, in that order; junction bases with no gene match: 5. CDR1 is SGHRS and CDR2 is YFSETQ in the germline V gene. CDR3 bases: TGCGCCAGCAGCTACCCCGGGACAGGGGCCTACGAGCAGTACTTC. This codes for CASSYPGTGAYEQYF.

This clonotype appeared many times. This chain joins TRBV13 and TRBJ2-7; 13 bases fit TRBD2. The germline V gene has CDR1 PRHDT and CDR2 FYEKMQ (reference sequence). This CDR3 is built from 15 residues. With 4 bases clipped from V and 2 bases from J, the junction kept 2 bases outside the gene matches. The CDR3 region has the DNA TGTGCCAGCAGCTCCGGGACTAGCGGGACCTACGAGCAGTACTTC. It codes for CASSSGTSGTYEQYF. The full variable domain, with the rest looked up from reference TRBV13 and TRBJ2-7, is AAGVIQSPRHLIKEKRETATLKCYPIPRHDTVYWYQQGPGQDPQFLISFYEKMQSDKGSIPDRFSAQQFSDYHSELNMSSLELGDSALYFCASSSGTSGTYEQYFGPGTRLTVT.